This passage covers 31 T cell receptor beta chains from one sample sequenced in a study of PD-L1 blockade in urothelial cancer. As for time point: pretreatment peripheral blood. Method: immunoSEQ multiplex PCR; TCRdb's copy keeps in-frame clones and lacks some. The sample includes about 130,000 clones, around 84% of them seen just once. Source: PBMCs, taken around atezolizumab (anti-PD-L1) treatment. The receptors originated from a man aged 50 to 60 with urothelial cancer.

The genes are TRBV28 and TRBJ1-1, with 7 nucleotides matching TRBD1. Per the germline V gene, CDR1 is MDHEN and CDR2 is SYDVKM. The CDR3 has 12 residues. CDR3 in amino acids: CVSGGRNTEAFF. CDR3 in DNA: TGTGTCTCAGGGGGAAGGAACACTGAAGCTTTCTTT.

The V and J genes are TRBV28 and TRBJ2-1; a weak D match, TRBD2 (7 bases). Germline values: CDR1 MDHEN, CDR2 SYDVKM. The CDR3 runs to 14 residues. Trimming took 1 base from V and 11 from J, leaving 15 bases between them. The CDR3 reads CASSLLGGQGKQFF. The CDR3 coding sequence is TGTGCCAGCAGTTTATTGGGGGGGCAGGGGAAGCAGTTCTTC.

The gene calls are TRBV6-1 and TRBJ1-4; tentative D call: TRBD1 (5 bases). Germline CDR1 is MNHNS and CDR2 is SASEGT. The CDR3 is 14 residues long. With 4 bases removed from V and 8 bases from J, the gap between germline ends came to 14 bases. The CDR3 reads CASSGGRGSEKLFF. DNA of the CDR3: TGTGCCAGCAGTGGTGGAAGGGGTAGCGAAAAACTGTTTTTT.

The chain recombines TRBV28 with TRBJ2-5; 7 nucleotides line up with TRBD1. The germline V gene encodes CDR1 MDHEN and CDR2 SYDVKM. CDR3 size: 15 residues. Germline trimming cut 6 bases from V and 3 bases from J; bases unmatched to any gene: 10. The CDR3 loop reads CASSLDRATEETQYF. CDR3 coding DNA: TGTGCCAGCAGCCTTGACAGGGCCACTGAAGAGACCCAGTACTTC.

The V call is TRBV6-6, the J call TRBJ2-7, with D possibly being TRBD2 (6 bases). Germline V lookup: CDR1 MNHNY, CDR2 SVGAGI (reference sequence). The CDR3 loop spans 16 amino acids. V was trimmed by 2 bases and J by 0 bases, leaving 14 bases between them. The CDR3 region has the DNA TGTGCCAGCAGTTACCGGGGCGGGACCACCTCCTACGAGCAGTACTTC. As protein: CASSYRGGTTSYEQYF.

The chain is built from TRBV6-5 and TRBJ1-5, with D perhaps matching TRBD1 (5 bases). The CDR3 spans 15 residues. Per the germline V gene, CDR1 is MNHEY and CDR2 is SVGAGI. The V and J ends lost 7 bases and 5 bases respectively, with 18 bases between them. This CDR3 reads CASTTKPGGYQPQHF. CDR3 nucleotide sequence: TGTGCCAGCACTACCAAGCCGGGGGGTTATCAGCCCCAGCATTTT.

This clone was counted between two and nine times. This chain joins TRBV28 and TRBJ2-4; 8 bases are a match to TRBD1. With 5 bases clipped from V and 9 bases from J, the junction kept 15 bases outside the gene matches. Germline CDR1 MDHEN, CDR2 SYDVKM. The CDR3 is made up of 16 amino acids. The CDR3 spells CASSLEVAGGRGIQYF. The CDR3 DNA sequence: TGTGCCAGCAGTCTCGAAGTAGCAGGGGGCAGGGGCATTCAGTACTTC.

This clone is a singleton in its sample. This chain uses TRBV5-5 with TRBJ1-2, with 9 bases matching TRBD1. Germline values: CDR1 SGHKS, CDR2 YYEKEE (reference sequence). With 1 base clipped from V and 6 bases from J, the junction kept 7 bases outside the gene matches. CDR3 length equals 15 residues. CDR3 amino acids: CASSLTGGYLNGYTF. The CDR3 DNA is TGTGCCAGCAGCTTGACAGGGGGCTATCTGAATGGCTACACCTTC.

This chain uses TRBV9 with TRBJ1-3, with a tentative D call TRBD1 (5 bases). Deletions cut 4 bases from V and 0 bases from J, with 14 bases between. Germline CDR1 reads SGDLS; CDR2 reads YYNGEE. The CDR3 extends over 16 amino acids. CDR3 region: CASSPQVTTSGNTIYF. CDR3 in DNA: TGTGCCAGCAGCCCACAGGTGACCACCTCTGGAAACACCATATATTTT. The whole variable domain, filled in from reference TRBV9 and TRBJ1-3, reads DSGVTQTPKHLITATGQRVTLRCSPRSGDLSVYWYQQSLDQGLQFLIQYYNGEERAKGNILERFSAQQFPDLHSELNLSSLELGDSALYFCASSPQVTTSGNTIYFGEGSWLTVV.

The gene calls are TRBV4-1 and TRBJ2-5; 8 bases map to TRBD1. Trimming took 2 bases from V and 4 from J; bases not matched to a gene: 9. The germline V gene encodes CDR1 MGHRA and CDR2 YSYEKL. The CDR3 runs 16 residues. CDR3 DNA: TGCGCCAGCAGCCAACTCGCAGGACAGGGCAGAGAGACCCAGTACTTC. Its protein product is CASSQLAGQGRETQYF.

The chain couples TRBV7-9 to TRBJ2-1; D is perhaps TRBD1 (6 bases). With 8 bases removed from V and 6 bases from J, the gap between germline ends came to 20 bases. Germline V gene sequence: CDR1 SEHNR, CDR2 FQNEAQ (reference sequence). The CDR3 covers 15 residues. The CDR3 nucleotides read TGTGCCAGCGGTAACGACAGGAACGCTCTCAATGAGCAGTTCTTC. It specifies CASGNDRNALNEQFF.

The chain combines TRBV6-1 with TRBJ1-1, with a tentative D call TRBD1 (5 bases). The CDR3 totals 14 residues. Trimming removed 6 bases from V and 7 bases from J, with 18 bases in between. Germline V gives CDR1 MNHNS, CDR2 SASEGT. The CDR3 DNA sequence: TGTGCCAGCAGGGAGGGGTCCCTTTTAGGTGAAGCTTTCTTT. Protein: CASREGSLLGEAFF.

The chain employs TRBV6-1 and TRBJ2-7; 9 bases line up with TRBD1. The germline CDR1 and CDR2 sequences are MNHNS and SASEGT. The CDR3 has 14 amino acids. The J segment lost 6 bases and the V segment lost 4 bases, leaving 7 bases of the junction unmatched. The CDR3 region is CASSASWTGVEQYF. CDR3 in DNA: TGTGCCAGCAGTGCTAGCTGGACAGGGGTCGAGCAGTACTTC.

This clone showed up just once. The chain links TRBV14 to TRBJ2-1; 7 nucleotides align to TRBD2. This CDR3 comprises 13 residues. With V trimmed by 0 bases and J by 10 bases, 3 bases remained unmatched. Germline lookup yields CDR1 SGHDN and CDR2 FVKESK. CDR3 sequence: CASSQDWGGEQFF. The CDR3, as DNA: TGTGCCAGCAGCCAAGACTGGGGAGGGGAGCAGTTCTTC.

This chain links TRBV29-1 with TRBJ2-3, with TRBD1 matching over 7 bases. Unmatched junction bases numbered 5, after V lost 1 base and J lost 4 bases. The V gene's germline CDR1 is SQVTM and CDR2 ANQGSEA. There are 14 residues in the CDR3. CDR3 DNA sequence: TGCAGCGTTGAAGGGACAGGAGTTGCAGATACGCAGTATTTT. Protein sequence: CSVEGTGVADTQYF.

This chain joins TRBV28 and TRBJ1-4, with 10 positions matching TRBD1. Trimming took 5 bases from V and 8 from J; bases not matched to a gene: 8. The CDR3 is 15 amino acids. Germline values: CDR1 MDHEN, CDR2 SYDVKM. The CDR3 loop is CASSTRQGAHEKLFF. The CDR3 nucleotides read TGTGCCAGCAGTACACGACAGGGGGCGCACGAAAAACTGTTTTTT.

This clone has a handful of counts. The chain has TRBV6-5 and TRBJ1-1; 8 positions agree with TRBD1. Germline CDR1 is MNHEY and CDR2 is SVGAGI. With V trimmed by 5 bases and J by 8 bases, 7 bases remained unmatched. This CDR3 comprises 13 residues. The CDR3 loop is CASSTPGTGEAFF. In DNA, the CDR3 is TGTGCCAGCAGTACTCCCGGGACAGGCGAAGCTTTCTTT.

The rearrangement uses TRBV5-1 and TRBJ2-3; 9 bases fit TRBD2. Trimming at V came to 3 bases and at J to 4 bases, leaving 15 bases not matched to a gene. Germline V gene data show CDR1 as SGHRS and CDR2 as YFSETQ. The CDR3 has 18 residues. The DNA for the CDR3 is TGCGCCAGCAGCTCCCCTGGGATTAGCGGGAGAATGTCAGATACGCAGTATTTT. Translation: CASSSPGISGRMSDTQYF.

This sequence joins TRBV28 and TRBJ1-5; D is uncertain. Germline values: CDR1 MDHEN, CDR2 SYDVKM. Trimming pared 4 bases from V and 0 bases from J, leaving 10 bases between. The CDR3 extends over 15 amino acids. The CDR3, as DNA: TGTGCCAGCAGTTCACATGACTATAGCAATCAGCCCCAGCATTTT. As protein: CASSSHDYSNQPQHF. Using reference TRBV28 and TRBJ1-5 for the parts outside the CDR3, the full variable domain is DVKVTQSSRYLVKRTGEKVFLECVQDMDHENMFWYRQDPGLGLRLIYFSYDVKMKEKGDIPEGYSVSREKKERFSLILESASTNQTSMYLCASSSHDYSNQPQHFGDGTRLSIL.

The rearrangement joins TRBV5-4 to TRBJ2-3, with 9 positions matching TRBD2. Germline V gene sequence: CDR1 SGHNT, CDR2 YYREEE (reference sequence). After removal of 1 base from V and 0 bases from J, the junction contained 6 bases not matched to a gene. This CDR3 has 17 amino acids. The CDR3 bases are TGTGCCAGCAGCTTGTGGAGCGGGAGGCTTAGCACAGATACGCAGTATTTT. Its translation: CASSLWSGRLSTDTQYF.

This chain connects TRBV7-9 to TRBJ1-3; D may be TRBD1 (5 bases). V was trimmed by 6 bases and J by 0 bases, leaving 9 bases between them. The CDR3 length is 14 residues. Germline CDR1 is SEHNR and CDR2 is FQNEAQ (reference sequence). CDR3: CASRGLTSGNTIYF. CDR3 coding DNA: TGTGCCAGCAGGGGACTGACCTCTGGAAACACCATATATTTT. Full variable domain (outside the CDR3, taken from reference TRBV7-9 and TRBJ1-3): DTGVSQNPRHKITKRGQNVTFRCDPISEHNRLYWYRQTLGQGPEFLTYFQNEAQLEKSRLLSDRFSAERPKGSFSTLEIQRTEQGDSAMYLCASRGLTSGNTIYFGEGSWLTVV.

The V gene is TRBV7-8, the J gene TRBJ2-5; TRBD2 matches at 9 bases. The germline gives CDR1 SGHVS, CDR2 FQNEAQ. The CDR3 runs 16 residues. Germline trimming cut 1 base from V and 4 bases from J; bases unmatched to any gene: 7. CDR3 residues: CASSLGPAGGVETQYF. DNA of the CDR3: TGTGCCAGCAGCTTAGGGCCAGCGGGAGGTGTAGAGACCCAGTACTTC.

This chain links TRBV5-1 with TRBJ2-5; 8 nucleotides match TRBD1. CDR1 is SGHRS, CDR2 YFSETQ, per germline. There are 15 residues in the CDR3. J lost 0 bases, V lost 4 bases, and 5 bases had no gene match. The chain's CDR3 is CASSLTGAHQETQYF. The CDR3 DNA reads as TGCGCCAGCAGCCTGACAGGGGCCCACCAAGAGACCCAGTACTTC.

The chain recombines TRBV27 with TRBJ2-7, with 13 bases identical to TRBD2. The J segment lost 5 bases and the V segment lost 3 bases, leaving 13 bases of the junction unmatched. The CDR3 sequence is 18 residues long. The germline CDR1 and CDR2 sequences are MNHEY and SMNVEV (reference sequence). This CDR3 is CASSFSRFTSGRAHEQYF. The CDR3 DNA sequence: TGTGCCAGCAGTTTTTCGCGGTTTACTAGCGGGAGGGCCCACGAGCAGTACTTC.

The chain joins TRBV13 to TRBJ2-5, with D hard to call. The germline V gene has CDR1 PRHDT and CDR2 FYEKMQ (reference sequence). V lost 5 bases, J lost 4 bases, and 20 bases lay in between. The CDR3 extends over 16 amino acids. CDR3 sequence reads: CASSPMRGLDLETQYF. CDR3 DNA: TGTGCCAGCAGCCCGATGCGAGGTTTGGATTTAGAGACCCAGTACTTC.

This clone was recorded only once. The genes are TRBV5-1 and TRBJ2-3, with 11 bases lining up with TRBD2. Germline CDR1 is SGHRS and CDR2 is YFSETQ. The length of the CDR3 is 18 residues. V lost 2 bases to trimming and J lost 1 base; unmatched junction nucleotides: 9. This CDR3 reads CASSFGGLAGGGTDTQYF. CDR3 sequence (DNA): TGCGCCAGCAGCTTTGGAGGTCTAGCGGGAGGTGGCACAGATACGCAGTATTTT.

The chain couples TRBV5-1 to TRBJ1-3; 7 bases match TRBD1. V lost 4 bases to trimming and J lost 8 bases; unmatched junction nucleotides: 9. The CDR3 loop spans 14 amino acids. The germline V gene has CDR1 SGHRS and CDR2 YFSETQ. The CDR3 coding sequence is TGCGCCAGCAGCCCGGGGACAGAATGGGACACCATATATTTT. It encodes CASSPGTEWDTIYF.

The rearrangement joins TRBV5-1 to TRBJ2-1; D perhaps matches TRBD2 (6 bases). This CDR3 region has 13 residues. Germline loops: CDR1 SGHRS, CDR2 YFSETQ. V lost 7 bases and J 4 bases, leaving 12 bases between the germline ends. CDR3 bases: TGCGCCAGCTTGGGGGGACTTTACAATGAGCAGTTCTTC. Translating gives CASLGGLYNEQFF.

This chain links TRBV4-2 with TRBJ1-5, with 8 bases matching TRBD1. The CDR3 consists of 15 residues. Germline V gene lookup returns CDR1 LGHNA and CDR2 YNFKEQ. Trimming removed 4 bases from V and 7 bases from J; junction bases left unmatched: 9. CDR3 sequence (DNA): TGTGCCAGCAGCCGCTCAGGGGGCGGAGGGCAGCCCCAGCATTTT. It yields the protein CASSRSGGGGQPQHF.

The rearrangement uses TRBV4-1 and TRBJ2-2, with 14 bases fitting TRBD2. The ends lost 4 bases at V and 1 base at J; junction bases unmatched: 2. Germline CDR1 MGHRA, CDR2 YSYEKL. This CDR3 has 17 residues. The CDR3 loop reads CASSRGTSGRNTGELFF. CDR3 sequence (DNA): TGCGCCAGCAGCCGAGGGACTAGCGGGAGGAACACCGGGGAGCTGTTTTTT.

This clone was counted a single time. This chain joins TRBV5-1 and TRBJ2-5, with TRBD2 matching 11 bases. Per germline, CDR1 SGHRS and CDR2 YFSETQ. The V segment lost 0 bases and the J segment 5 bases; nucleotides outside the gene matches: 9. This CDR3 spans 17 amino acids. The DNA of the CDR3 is TGCGCCAGCAGCTTGGTACTAGCGGGAGCGTCTAAGGAGACCCAGTACTTC. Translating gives CASSLVLAGASKETQYF.